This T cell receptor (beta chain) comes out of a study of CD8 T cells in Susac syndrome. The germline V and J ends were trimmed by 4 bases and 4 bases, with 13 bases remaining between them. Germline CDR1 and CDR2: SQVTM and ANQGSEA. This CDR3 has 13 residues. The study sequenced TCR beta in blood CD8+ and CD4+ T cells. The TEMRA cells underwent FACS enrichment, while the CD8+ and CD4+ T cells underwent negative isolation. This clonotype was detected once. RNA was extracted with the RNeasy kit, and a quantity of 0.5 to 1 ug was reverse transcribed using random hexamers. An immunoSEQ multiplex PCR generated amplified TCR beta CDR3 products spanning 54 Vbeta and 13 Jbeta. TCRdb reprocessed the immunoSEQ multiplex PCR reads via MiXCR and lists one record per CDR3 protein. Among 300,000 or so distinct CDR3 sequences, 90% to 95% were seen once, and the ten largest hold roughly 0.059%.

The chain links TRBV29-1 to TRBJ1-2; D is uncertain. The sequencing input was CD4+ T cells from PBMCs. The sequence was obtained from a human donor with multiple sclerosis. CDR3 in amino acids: CSVAVPSGYGYTF. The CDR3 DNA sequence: TGCAGCGTTGCGGTTCCCTCGGGCTATGGCTACACCTTC. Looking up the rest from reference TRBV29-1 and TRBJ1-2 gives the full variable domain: SAVISQKPSRDICQRGTSLTIQCQVDSQVTMMFWYRQQPGQSLTLIATANQGSEATYESGFVIDKFPISRPNLTFSTLTVSNMSPEDSSIYLCSVAVPSGYGYTFGSGTRLTVV.